A selection of T cell receptor beta chains follows, all from one sample in a study of T-cell reconstitution after alpha-beta-depleted transplantation in children. TCRdb used MiXCR to reprocess the PCR reads, holding one entry per CDR3 protein. The table has around 450,000 distinct CDR3 sequences, over 40% seen once. This specimen consisted of PBMCs, obtained before TCRalphabeta/CD19-depleted stem cell transplant. These receptors were obtained from a girl aged 2 to 9 with aplastic anemia, due to receive a stem cell transplant. Both conserved end residues are trimmed from each CDR3. Rows may omit the clone size; those that give it use once, few, many or a size class.

J	size	V	CDR3
TRBJ2-7	.	TRBV3-1	ASSQDIQISATYEQY
TRBJ2-1	few	TRBV7-2	ASSLRRVRGGEQF
TRBJ2-6	.	TRBV12-3/TRBV12-4	ASSQVGRAGSGANVLT
TRBJ2-7	few	TRBV5-1	ASSPGVFSYEQY
TRBJ2-2	.	TRBV4-2	ASSPLLAADGPGELF
TRBJ2-1	.	TRBV15	ATSRDPGTYNEQF
TRBJ2-5	.	TRBV3-1	ASSQAYAGTGRRETQY
TRBJ2-1	.	TRBV29-1	SVEVGLPEQF
TRBJ1-3	.	TRBV6-5	ASSHSTPRGNTIY
TRBJ1-5	many	TRBV7-8	ASSLAGRGTGMRDQPQH
TRBJ2-4	.	TRBV28	ASSPIAGVGNIQY
TRBJ1-4	.	TRBV5-1	ASSFRAPNEKLF
TRBJ2-1	.	TRBV7-6	ASSFGLNNEQF